These 23 T cell receptor beta chains originate from one sample sequenced in a study of blood T cell repertoires in COVID-19. Profiling relied on immunoSEQ multiplex PCR, and the TCRdb table lists in-frame clones only, not all of them. The table records about 120,000 clones, roughly 85% of them present only once. The sample consisted of peripheral blood. The origin of the receptors is a human donor in a cohort sampled during active COVID-19.

The rearrangement joins TRBV4-1 to TRBJ2-1; tentative D call: TRBD2 (5 bases). Germline V CDR1 and CDR2: MGHRA, YSYEKL. The V gene lost 10 bases and the J gene lost 1 base, with 8 bases spanning the gap. The CDR3 length is 12 residues. CDR3 loop: CATRDSYNEQFF. CDR3 bases: TGCGCCACCCGGGATTCCTACAATGAGCAGTTCTTC.

This clone showed up just a few times. Other DNA sequences within the sample encode an identical CDR3. The V and J genes are TRBV5-1 and TRBJ2-7; 9 nucleotides line up with TRBD1. Germline trimming cut 2 bases from V and 3 bases from J; bases unmatched to any gene: 3. The CDR3 runs to 14 residues. Per germline, CDR1 SGHRS and CDR2 YFSETQ. The CDR3: CASSLQGQGYEQYF. The CDR3 coding sequence is TGCGCCAGCAGCTTACAGGGACAGGGCTACGAGCAGTACTTC. The variable domain in full, completed from reference TRBV5-1 and TRBJ2-7, reads KAGVTQTPRYLIKTRGQQVTLSCSPISGHRSVSWYQQTPGQGLQFLFEYFSETQRNKGNFPGRFSGRQFSNSRSEMNVSTLELGDSALYLCASSLQGQGYEQYFGPGTRLTVT.

CDR3 sequence: CATSRDLGGIDTQYF. The CDR3, as DNA: TGTGCCACCAGCAGAGATTTGGGGGGGATAGATACGCAGTATTTT. The chain combines TRBV15 with TRBJ2-3; 7 bases are a match to TRBD2. Germline CDR1 reads LNHNV; CDR2 reads YYDKDF (reference sequence). V lost 0 bases to trimming and J lost 5 bases; unmatched junction nucleotides: 5. This CDR3 has 15 amino acids.

The V and J genes are TRBV9 and TRBJ2-2, with a possible D match to TRBD2 (6 bases). Trimming left V 3 bases short and J 1 base short, with 10 bases between. The germline gives CDR1 SGDLS, CDR2 YYNGEE. CDR3 size: 15 residues. For the CDR3, the DNA is TGTGCCAGCAGCGCGCAGACTAGGAACACCGGGGAGCTGTTTTTT. Protein sequence: CASSAQTRNTGELFF.

The genes are TRBV19 and TRBJ2-1; 7 bases align to TRBD2. The CDR3 loop spans 12 amino acids. CDR1 and CDR2 (germline): LNHDA, SQIVND (reference sequence). With 10 bases clipped from V and 4 bases from J, the junction kept 4 bases outside the gene matches. CDR3 coding DNA: TGTGCCACCCTGGGGGGGTACAATGAGCAGTTCTTC. The encoded protein is CATLGGYNEQFF.

The chain recombines TRBV6-1 with TRBJ1-1; D ambiguous. The V end was cut by 0 bases, the J end by 4 bases, with 12 bases between. This CDR3 region has 15 residues. Germline V gene sequence: CDR1 MNHNS, CDR2 SASEGT. The CDR3 coding sequence is TGTGCCAGCAGTGAAGCGCCGGGAATGGCCACTGAAGCTTTCTTT. Translated: CASSEAPGMATEAFF.

The chain recombines TRBV7-9 with TRBJ1-4; 8 bases map to TRBD1. Losses at the gene ends were 6 bases for V and 6 bases for J; bases not matched to a gene: 6. The CDR3 consists of 14 residues. In germline, CDR1 is SEHNR, CDR2 FQNEAQ (reference sequence). The CDR3 sequence is CASRIGQGDEKLFF. The CDR3 nucleotides are TGTGCCAGCAGGATCGGACAGGGTGATGAAAAACTGTTTTTT.

The rearrangement links TRBV6-5 to TRBJ2-7, with 9 bases identical to TRBD2. CDR1 is MNHEY, CDR2 SVGAGI, per germline. V lost 7 bases and J lost 3; bases outside the gene matches: 10. This CDR3 has 15 amino acids. CDR3 sequence: CASMRGGRGSYEQYF. As DNA, the CDR3 is TGTGCCAGCATGCGGGGGGGGAGGGGAAGCTACGAGCAGTACTTC.

The V and J genes are TRBV19 and TRBJ1-5; D perhaps matches TRBD1 (5 bases). CDR1 LNHDA and CDR2 SQIVND come from the germline V gene (reference sequence). The CDR3 consists of 14 residues. The V end was cut by 6 bases, the J end by 4 bases, with 13 bases between. The CDR3 protein is CASSGQVRNQPQHF. In DNA, the CDR3 is TGTGCCAGTAGCGGACAAGTACGAAATCAGCCCCAGCATTTT.

This chain links TRBV15 with TRBJ2-1, with 7 positions matching TRBD1. The V gene end was trimmed by 3 bases and the J gene end by 0 bases; junction bases not matched to a gene: 2. Germline lookup yields CDR1 LNHNV and CDR2 YYDKDF (reference sequence). The CDR3 contains 15 residues. CDR3 nucleotides: TGTGCCACCAGCAGCAACAGGGGCTCCTACAATGAGCAGTTCTTC. It encodes CATSSNRGSYNEQFF.

This chain connects TRBV25-1 to TRBJ1-6; D gene unclear. There are 15 residues in the CDR3. Trimming cost V 5 bases and J 7 bases, with 15 bases left between them. Germline V gene sequence: CDR1 MGHDK, CDR2 SYGVNS. Here the CDR3 reads CASSTSGRENSPLHF. DNA for the CDR3: TGTGCCAGCAGTACCTCCGGGAGAGAGAATTCACCCCTCCACTTT.

V is TRBV21-1 and J is TRBJ2-7; the table names TRBD1, a call not compared with the DNA. TRBV21-1 is reported as a pseudogene. The CDR3 runs to 15 residues. The DNA of the CDR3 is TGTGCCAGCAGCCCCCGACAGGGGGCATGCTACGAGCAGTACTTC. Its protein product is CASSPRQGACYEQYF.

The V gene is TRBV10-3, the J gene TRBJ1-5; the D is unclear. Trimming took off 7 bases at V and 8 bases at J, with 15 bases between the two ends. This CDR3 is 13 amino acids long. CDR1 and CDR2 (germline): ENHRY, SYGVKD. CDR3 bases: TGTGCCATCACTAAAACGGAGACCGAGCCCCAGCATTTT. Translation: CAITKTETEPQHF.

The chain joins TRBV10-3 to TRBJ2-7; 11 bases align to TRBD1. The CDR3 runs 17 residues. CDR1 is ENHRY and CDR2 is SYGVKD in the germline V gene. V lost 3 bases, J lost 7 bases, and 14 bases stayed unmatched. This CDR3 is CAISDFGLGQGAGEQYF. Written as DNA, the CDR3 is TGTGCCATCAGTGATTTTGGGTTAGGACAGGGGGCGGGTGAGCAGTACTTC.

The genes are TRBV7-8 and TRBJ1-5, with D uncertain. V lost 0 bases and J 2 bases, leaving 14 bases between the germline ends. The CDR3 has 17 amino acids. Germline V gene lookup returns CDR1 SGHVS and CDR2 FQNEAQ. This CDR3 is CASSLAGTPRGNQPQHF. The CDR3 bases are TGTGCCAGCAGCTTAGCGGGAACACCGAGGGGCAATCAGCCCCAGCATTTT.

The chain carries TRBV7-9 and TRBJ2-3; D call uncertain. Trimming stripped 5 bases from V and 2 bases from J, with 5 bases between. The germline CDR1 and CDR2 sequences are SEHNR and FQNEAQ (reference sequence). The CDR3 covers 12 residues. CDR3 DNA sequence: TGTGCCAGCAGCCTACCCACAGATACGCAGTATTTT. Protein: CASSLPTDTQYF.

V is TRBV19 and J is TRBJ1-5; no definite D call. V was shortened by 3 bases and J by 7 bases, with 7 bases between the two germline ends. CDR1 is LNHDA, CDR2 SQIVND, per germline (reference sequence). The CDR3 is 12 amino acids. The CDR3 here is CASSMFPQPQHF. The CDR3 coding sequence is TGTGCCAGTAGTATGTTTCCGCAGCCCCAGCATTTT.

The J gene is TRBJ2-2, the V gene TRBV19; D might be TRBD1 (6 bases). The CDR3 length is 14 residues. Germline lookup yields CDR1 LNHDA and CDR2 SQIVND (reference sequence). The ends were cut back, 6 bases at V and 1 base at J, with 9 bases in the middle. CDR3 nucleotide sequence: TGTGCCAGTAGCGACAGGATGAACACCGGGGAGCTGTTTTTT. As protein: CASSDRMNTGELFF.

The chain carries TRBV2 and TRBJ2-3; 8 bases line up with TRBD2. V lost 8 bases to trimming and J lost 0 bases; unmatched junction nucleotides: 13. The CDR3 length is 17 residues. Germline-derived CDR1 and CDR2 are SNHLY and FYNNEI. The CDR3 sequence is CASGRAGEISSTDTQYF. The CDR3 DNA is TGTGCCAGCGGTCGAGCGGGGGAGATCTCTAGCACAGATACGCAGTATTTT. Supplemented by reference TRBV2 and TRBJ2-3, the full variable domain reads EPEVTQTPSHQVTQMGQEVILRCVPISNHLYFYWYRQILGQKVEFLVSFYNNEISEKSEIFDDQFSVERPDGSNFTLKIRSTKLEDSAMYFCASGRAGEISSTDTQYFGPGTRLTVL.

The rearrangement links TRBV2 to TRBJ2-7, with 8 bases matching TRBD1. Losses at the gene ends were 5 bases for V and 1 base for J; bases not matched to a gene: 1. The CDR3 covers 13 residues. Germline V gene lookup returns CDR1 SNHLY and CDR2 FYNNEI. The CDR3 nucleotides are TGTGCCAGCAGTAGGACAGGGTCCTACGAGCAGTACTTC. This codes for CASSRTGSYEQYF.

The gene calls are TRBV6-5 and TRBJ2-7; perhaps TRBD2 as D (5 bases). CDR1 is MNHEY, CDR2 SVGAGI, per germline. The CDR3 runs to 13 residues. Between the trimmed V and J ends, which lost 5 bases and 0 bases, there was a span of 8 bases. CDR3 sequence reads: CASSSRDSYEQYF. CDR3 in DNA: TGTGCCAGCAGTAGCCGGGACTCCTACGAGCAGTACTTC.

The chain has TRBV2 and TRBJ1-1, with a weak D call TRBD1 (6 bases). There are 13 residues in the CDR3. The germline CDR1 and CDR2 sequences are SNHLY and FYNNEI. Trimming took off 8 bases at V and 4 bases at J, with 14 bases between the two ends. The CDR3 protein is CASRGGRGTEAFF. In nucleotides, the CDR3 is TGTGCCAGCCGCGGGGGCAGGGGCACTGAAGCTTTCTTT.

The chain carries TRBV6-5 and TRBJ1-6; D possibly corresponds to TRBD1 (5 bases). The CDR3 length is 14 residues. The germline gives CDR1 MNHEY, CDR2 SVGAGI. Trimming took 6 bases from V and 14 from J, leaving 20 bases between them. The DNA of the CDR3 is TGTGCCAGCAGACGACCGAGTGGGGCCTCGGCCCTCCACTTT. Translation gives CASRRPSGASALHF.